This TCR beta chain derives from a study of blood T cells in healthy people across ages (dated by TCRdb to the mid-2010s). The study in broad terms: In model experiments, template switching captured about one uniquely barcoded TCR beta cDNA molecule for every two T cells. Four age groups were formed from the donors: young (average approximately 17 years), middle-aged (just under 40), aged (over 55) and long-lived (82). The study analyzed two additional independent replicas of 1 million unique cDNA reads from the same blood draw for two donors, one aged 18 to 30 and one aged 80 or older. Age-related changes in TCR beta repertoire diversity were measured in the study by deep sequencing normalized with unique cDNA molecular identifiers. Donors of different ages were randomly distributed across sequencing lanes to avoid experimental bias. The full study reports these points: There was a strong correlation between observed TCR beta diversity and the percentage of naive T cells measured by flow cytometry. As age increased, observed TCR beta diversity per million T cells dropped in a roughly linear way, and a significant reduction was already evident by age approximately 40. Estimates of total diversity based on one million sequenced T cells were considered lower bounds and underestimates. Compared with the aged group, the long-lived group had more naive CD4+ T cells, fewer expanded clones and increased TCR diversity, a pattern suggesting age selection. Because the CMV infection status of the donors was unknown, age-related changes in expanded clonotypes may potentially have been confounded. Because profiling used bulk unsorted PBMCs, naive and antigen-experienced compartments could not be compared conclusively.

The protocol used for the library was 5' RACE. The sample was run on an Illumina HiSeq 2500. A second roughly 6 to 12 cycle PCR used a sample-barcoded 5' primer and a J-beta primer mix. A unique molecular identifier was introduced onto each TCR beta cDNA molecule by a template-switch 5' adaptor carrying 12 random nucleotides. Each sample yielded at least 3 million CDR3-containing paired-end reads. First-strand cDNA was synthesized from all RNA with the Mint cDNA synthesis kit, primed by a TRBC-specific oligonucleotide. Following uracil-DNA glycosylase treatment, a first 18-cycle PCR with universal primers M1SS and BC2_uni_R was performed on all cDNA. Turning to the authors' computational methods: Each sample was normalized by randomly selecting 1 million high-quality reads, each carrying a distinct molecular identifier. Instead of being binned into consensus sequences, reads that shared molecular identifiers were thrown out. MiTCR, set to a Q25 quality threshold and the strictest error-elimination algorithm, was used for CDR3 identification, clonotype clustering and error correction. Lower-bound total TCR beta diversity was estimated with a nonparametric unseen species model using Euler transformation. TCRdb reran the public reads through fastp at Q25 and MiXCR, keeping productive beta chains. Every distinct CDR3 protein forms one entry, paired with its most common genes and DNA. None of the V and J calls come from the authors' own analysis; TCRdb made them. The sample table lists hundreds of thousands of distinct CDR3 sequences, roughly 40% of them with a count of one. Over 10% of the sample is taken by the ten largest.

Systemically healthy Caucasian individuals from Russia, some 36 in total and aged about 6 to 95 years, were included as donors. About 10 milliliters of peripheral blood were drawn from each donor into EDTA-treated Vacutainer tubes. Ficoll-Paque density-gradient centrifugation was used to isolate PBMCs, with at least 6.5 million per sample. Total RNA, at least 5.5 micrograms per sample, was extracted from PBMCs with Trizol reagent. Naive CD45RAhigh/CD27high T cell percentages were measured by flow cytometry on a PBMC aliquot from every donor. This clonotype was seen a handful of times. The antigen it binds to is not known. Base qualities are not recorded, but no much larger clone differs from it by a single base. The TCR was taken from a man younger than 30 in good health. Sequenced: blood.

The sequence in DNA is TGTGCCAGCAGCGATGGACAGGAGATTTCCTACGAGCAGTACTTC. Translated, this gives CASSDGQEISYEQYF. Recombination connected TRBV9 to TRBJ2-7, with 7 junctional bases fitting TRBD1. V ends up 3 bases short and J 1 base short, with an unmatched junction base count of 7. In the germline V gene, CDR1 corresponds to SGDLS and CDR2 to YYNGEE. Including cysteine and phenylalanine, the CDR3 has 15 amino acids. Only CDR3 DNA is held: 45 bases, read in frame from base 1.